This paragraph covers one T cell receptor beta chain sequence. Only in-frame clones appear in the TCRdb table, and some are missing; sequencing was by immunoSEQ multiplex PCR. The sample has under 80,000 clones, approximately 80% seen once. V lost 2 bases, J lost 0 bases, and 4 bases lay in between. The CDR3 has 13 amino acids. The source of the sample is a study of blood T cell repertoires in COVID-19. Material: peripheral blood. The chain joins TRBV12-3 or TRBV12-4 to TRBJ1-1, with unresolved D. This receptor was obtained from a man aged 50 or older with acute or convalescent COVID-19. CDR3 nucleotides: TGTGCCAGCAGTTTATTCATGAACACTGAAGCTTTCTTT. It encodes CASSLFMNTEAFF.